This T cell receptor beta chain was sequenced during a study of CD8 T cells in ankylosing spondylitis. Study-level results: Disease-associated clones were reportedly significantly overrepresented in matched ankylosing spondylitis synovial fluid.

Trimming removed 7 bases from V and 5 bases from J, with 11 bases in between. This CDR3 spans 13 amino acids. Germline V gene data show CDR1 as LGHNA and CDR2 as YNFKEQ. TCRdb independently ran MiXCR on the 5' RACE reads; one entry per CDR3 protein. The sample shows 250,000 or so distinct CDR3 sequences, over 8.5% of them seen only once. This clonotype was picked up many times. What it binds is not known. This clonotype was sampled from a male donor with ankylosing spondylitis or in good health (not recorded which). Source material: blood, either unsorted or a sorted T cell fraction (not recorded which). The V and J genes are TRBV4-2 and TRBJ2-2; D uncertain. The CDR3 sequence is CASTRQVTGELFF. In DNA, the CDR3 is TGTGCCAGCACCAGACAAGTTACCGGGGAGCTGTTTTTT.